Shown below are 10 T cell receptor beta chains from a single sample sequenced in a study of cytotoxic CD8 clonotypes in ibrutinib-treated CLL. Sequencing used immunoSEQ multiplex PCR; TCRdb keeps in-frame clones, though not all of them. The sample shows more than 200,000 clones, 70% of them seen only once. Sequenced here: PBMCs, sampled after 24 months of ibrutinib treatment. The receptors stem from a human donor with chronic lymphocytic leukemia.

The chain joins TRBV9 to TRBJ2-2, with a weak D call TRBD2 (5 bases). V lost 0 bases, J lost 4 bases, and 10 bases lay in between. CDR1 and CDR2 from the germline V gene are SGDLS and YYNGEE. The CDR3 is made up of 15 amino acids. CDR3 sequence (DNA): TGTGCCAGCAGCGTAGGTGGTAGCGTCACCGGGGAGCTGTTTTTT. It codes for CASSVGGSVTGELFF.

The genes are TRBV10-2 and TRBJ2-7; 7 bases map to TRBD1. Germline V CDR1 and CDR2: WSHSY, SAAADI. V lost 3 bases to trimming and J lost 2 bases; unmatched junction nucleotides: 4. The length of the CDR3 is 14 residues. CDR3 in amino acids: CASSEQGSAYEQYF. As DNA, the CDR3 is TGCGCCAGCAGTGAACAGGGGTCTGCCTACGAGCAGTACTTC.

The chain employs TRBV2 and TRBJ2-7, with D possibly being TRBD2 (5 bases). The CDR3 contains 12 residues. Germline loops: CDR1 SNHLY, CDR2 FYNNEI. V was clipped by 7 bases and J by 6 bases, with 13 bases between them. CDR3 in amino acids: CASKGGPSEQYF. The CDR3 nucleotides are TGTGCCAGCAAGGGCGGGCCCTCCGAGCAGTACTTC.

This clone was counted a few times. This sequence joins TRBV2 and TRBJ1-1, with D perhaps TRBD1 (5 bases). The V gene lost 11 bases and the J gene lost 0 bases, with 13 bases spanning the gap. CDR1 is SNHLY, CDR2 FYNNEI, per germline. CDR3 length: 13 amino acids. As DNA, the CDR3 is TGTGCCCAACGGGGGGAGATGAACACTGAAGCTTTCTTT. It is translated as CAQRGEMNTEAFF.

As regards this clone: A junction boundary mismatches the germline segment, possibly from a read error. The rearrangement uses TRBV7-2 and TRBJ2-7; D is perhaps TRBD2 (5 bases). The CDR3 runs to 11 residues. CDR1 SGHTA and CDR2 FQGNSA come from the germline V gene. The CDR3 sequence is CASSVARGQYF. The CDR3 DNA reads as TGTGCCAGCAGCGTAGCCCGGGGGCAGTACTTC.

The chain combines TRBV9 with TRBJ2-1, with 12 bases lining up with TRBD2. Germline lookup yields CDR1 SGDLS and CDR2 YYNGEE. The junction had 3 bases not matched to a gene; V was cut back by 0 bases and J by 2 bases. This CDR3 has 17 amino acids. The DNA for the CDR3 is TGTGCCAGCAGCGTAGGGACTAGCGGGATACCCTACAATGAGCAGTTCTTC. Translating it yields CASSVGTSGIPYNEQFF.

The chain employs TRBV19 and TRBJ2-7; D is perhaps TRBD2 (6 bases). V gave up 6 bases and J gave up 7 bases, with 19 bases separating them. This CDR3 contains 14 residues. Looked up from germline, CDR1 is LNHDA and CDR2 is SQIVND (reference sequence). In DNA form, the CDR3 reads TGTGCCAGTAGCCCAAGTAGCTGGGGGAGGGAGCAGTACTTC. Protein: CASSPSSWGREQYF. Full variable domain (outside the CDR3, taken from reference TRBV19 and TRBJ2-7): DGGITQSPKYLFRKEGQNVTLSCEQNLNHDAMYWYRQDPGQGLRLIYYSQIVNDFQKGDIAEGYSVSREKKESFPLTVTSAQKNPTAFYLCASSPSSWGREQYFGPGTRLTVT.

This rearrangement joins TRBV19 to TRBJ2-7; 9 bases agree with TRBD1. J lost 0 bases, V lost 6 bases, and 9 bases had no gene match. The CDR3 contains 16 residues. CDR1 and CDR2 from the germline V gene are LNHDA and SQIVND (reference sequence). The CDR3 here is CASSRTLGQGSYEQYF. In nucleotides, the CDR3 is TGTGCCAGTAGCAGAACTTTGGGACAGGGCTCCTACGAGCAGTACTTC.

The chain employs TRBV9 and TRBJ2-7; TRBD1 matches 9 bases. The CDR3 has 16 residues. CDR1 SGDLS and CDR2 YYNGEE come from the germline V gene. V shed 4 bases, J shed 3 bases, and the junction held 11 bases outside the gene matches. The CDR3 is CASSPAWGQGFYEQYF. DNA of the CDR3: TGTGCCAGCAGCCCTGCGTGGGGACAGGGATTCTACGAGCAGTACTTC.

This clone was observed a few times. The gene calls are TRBV5-1 and TRBJ2-3; TRBD1 aligns across 7 bases. The germline CDR1 and CDR2 sequences are SGHRS and YFSETQ. Trimming at V came to 0 bases and at J to 2 bases, leaving 12 bases not matched to a gene. The CDR3 is made up of 18 amino acids. CDR3 sequence (DNA): TGCGCCAGCAGCTTGGCGATTGCAGGGGGAACCTCCACAGATACGCAGTATTTT. Translation: CASSLAIAGGTSTDTQYF.